This TCR beta chain appears in the sequencing data of a study of tumor and adjacent non-tumor tissue in lung cancer. The library came from three nested PCR rounds adapted from ARM-PCR protocols. TCRdb independently ran MiXCR on the multiplex PCR reads; one entry per CDR3 protein. Among 65,000 to 90,000 distinct CDR3 sequences, less than 75% were seen once, and the ten largest hold roughly 12%. Germline V lookup: CDR1 SGHNT, CDR2 YYREEE (reference sequence). The CDR3 sequence is 17 residues long. This sample's RNA came from whole unsorted tissue. Worth noting for this clonotype: Here the CDR3 omits its conserved ending phenylalanine or tryptophan, so a read error is the likely source.

The TCR sequence derives from a woman aged 70-85 years with non-small cell lung cancer. This chain uses TRBV5-4 with TRBJ2-3; 8 nucleotides match TRBD1. Material: lung tumor tissue. The chain's CDR3 is CASSTGFGAGGLDTQYL. The CDR3 region has the DNA TGTGCTAGCAGCACAGGATTCGGGGCAGGGGGCTTAGATACGCAGTATTTG.